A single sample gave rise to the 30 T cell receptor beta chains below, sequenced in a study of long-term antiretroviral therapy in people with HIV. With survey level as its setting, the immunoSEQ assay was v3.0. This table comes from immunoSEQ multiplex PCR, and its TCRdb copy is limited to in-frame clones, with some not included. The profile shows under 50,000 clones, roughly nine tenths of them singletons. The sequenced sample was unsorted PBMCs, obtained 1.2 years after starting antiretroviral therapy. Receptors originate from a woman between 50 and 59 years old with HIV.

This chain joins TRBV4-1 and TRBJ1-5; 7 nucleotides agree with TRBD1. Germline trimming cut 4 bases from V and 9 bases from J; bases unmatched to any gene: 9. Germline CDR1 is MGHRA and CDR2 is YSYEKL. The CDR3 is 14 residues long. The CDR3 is CASSRWTGEGPQHF. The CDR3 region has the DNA TGCGCCAGCAGCCGGTGGACAGGCGAAGGGCCCCAGCATTTT.

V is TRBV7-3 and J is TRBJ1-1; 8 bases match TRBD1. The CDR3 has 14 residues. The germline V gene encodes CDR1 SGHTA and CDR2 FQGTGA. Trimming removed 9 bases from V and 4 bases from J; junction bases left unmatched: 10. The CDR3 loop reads CASGGQGAPTEAFF. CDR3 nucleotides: TGTGCCAGTGGAGGGCAGGGGGCACCCACTGAAGCTTTCTTT.

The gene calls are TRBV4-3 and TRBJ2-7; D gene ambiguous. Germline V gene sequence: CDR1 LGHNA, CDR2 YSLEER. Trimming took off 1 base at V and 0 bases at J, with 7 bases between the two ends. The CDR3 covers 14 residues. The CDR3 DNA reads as TGCGCCAGCAGCCAAGTCGCGGCCTCCTACGAGCAGTACTTC. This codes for CASSQVAASYEQYF.

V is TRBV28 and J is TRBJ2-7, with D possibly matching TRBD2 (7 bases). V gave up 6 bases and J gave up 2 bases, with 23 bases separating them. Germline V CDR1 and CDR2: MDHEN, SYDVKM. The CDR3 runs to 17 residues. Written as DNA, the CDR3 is TGTGCCAGCAGCCATATCGCTGGGGGGGGCGTAACCTACGAGCAGTACTTC. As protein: CASSHIAGGGVTYEQYF. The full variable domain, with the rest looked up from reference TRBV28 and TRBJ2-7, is DVKVTQSSRYLVKRTGEKVFLECVQDMDHENMFWYRQDPGLGLRLIYFSYDVKMKEKGDIPEGYSVSREKKERFSLILESASTNQTSMYLCASSHIAGGGVTYEQYFGPGTRLTVT.

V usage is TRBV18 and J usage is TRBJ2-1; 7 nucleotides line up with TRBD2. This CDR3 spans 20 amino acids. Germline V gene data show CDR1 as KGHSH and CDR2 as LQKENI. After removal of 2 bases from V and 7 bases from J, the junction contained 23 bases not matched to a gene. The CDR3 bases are TGTGCCAGCTCACCAGAGACGGGGGGAAGGTTGGTAAGGACTTGGAATGAGCAGTTCTTC. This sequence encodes CASSPETGGRLVRTWNEQFF.

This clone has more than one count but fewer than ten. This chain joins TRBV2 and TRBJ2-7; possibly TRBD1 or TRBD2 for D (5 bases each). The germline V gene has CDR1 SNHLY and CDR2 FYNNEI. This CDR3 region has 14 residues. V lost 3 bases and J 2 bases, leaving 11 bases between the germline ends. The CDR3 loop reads CASSERGRTYEQYF. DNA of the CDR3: TGTGCCAGCAGTGAGAGGGGTCGTACCTACGAGCAGTACTTC.

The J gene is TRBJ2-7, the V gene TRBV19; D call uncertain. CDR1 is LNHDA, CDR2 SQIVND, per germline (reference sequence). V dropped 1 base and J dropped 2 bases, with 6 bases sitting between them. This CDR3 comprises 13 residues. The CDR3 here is CASSIGTAYEQYF. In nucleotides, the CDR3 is TGTGCCAGTAGTATAGGCACGGCCTACGAGCAGTACTTC.

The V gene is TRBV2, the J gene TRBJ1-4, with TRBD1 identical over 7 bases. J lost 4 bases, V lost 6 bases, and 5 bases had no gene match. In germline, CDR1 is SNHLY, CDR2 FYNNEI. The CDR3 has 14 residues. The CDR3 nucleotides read TGTGCCAGCAGGGTACAGGGGTTTAATGAAAAACTGTTTTTT. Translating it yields CASRVQGFNEKLFF.

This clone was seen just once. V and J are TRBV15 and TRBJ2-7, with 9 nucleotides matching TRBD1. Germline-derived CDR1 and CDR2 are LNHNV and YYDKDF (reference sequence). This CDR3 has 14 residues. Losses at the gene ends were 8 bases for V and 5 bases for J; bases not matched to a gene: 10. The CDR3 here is CATATGTGRDEQYF. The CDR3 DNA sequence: TGTGCCACCGCTACCGGGACAGGGAGGGACGAGCAGTACTTC.

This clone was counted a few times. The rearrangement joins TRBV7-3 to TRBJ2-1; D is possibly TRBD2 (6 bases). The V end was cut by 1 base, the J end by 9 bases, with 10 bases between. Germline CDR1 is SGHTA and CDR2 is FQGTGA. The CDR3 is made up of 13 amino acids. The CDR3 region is CASSLSRGFEQFF. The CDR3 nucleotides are TGTGCCAGCAGCTTAAGTCGGGGGTTTGAGCAGTTCTTC.

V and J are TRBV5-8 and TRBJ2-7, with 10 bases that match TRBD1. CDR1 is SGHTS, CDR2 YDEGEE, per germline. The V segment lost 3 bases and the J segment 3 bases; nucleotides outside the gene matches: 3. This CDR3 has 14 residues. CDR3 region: CASSSGTGVYEQYF. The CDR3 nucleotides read TGTGCCAGCAGCTCGGGGACAGGGGTCTACGAGCAGTACTTC.

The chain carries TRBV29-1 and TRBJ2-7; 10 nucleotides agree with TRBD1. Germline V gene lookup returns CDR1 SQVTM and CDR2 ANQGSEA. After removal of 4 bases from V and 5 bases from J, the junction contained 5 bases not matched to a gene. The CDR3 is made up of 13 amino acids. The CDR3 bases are TGCAGCGTTGCCGGGACAGGGGCCCACGAGCAGTACTTC. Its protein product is CSVAGTGAHEQYF.

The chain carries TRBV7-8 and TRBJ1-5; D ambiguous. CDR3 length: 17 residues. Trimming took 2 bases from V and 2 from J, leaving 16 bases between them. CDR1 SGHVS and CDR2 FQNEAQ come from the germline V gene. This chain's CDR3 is CASSLIQVAGGNQPQHF. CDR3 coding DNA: TGTGCCAGCAGCTTAATTCAGGTAGCCGGTGGCAATCAGCCCCAGCATTTT.

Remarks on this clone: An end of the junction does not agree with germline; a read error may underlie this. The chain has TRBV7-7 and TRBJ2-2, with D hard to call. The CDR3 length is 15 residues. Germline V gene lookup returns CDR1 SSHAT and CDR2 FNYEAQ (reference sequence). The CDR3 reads CASSLQSLGTGELFF. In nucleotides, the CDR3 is TGTGCTAGCAGCTTGCAGAGCCTCGGCACCGGGGAGCTGTTTTTT. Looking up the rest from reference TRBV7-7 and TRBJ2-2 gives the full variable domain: GAGVSQSPRYKVTKRGQDVTLRCDPISSHATLYWYQQALGQGPEFLTYFNYEAQPDKSGLPSDRFSAERPEGSISTLTIQRTEQRDSAMYRCASSLQSLGTGELFFGEGSRLTVL.

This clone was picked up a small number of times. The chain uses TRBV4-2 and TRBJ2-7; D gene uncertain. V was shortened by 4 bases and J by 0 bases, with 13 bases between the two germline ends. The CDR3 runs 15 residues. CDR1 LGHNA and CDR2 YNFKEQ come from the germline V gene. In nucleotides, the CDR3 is TGTGCCAGCAGCCCGGACGGCTACAGCTCCTACGAGCAGTACTTC. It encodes CASSPDGYSSYEQYF.

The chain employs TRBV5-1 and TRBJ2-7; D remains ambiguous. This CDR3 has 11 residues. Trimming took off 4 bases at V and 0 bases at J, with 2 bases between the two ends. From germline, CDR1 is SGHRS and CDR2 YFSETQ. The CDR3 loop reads CASSASYEQYF. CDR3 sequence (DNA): TGCGCCAGCAGCGCCTCCTACGAGCAGTACTTC.

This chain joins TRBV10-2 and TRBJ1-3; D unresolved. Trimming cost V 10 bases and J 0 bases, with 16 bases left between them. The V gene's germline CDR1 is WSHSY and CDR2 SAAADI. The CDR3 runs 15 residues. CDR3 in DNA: TGCGCCACCCGAGCAGGCATCTTCTCTGGAAACACCATATATTTT. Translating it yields CATRAGIFSGNTIYF.

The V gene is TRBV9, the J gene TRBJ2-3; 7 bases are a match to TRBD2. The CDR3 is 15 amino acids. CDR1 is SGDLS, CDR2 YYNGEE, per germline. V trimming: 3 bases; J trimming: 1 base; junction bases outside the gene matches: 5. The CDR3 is CASSASSGGTDTQYF. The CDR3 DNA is TGTGCCAGCAGCGCCTCAAGCGGGGGCACAGATACGCAGTATTTT.

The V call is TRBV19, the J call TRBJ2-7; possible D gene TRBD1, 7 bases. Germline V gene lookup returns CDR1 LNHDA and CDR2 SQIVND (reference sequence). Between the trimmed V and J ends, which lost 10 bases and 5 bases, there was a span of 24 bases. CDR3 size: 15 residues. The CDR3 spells CATNSGTAGRDEQYF. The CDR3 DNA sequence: TGTGCCACTAACTCCGGGACAGCGGGCCGGGACGAGCAGTACTTC.

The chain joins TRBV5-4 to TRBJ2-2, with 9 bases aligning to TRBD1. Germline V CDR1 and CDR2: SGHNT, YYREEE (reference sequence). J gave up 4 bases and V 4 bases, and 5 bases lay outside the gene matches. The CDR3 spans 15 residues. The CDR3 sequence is CASSTGGAGTGELFF. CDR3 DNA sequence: TGTGCCAGCAGCACAGGGGGCGCCGGCACCGGGGAGCTGTTTTTT.

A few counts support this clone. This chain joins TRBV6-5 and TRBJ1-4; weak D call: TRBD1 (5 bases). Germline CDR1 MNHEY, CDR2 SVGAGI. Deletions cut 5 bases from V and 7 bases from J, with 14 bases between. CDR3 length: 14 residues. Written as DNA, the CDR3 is TGTGCCAGCAGTGGGGCAGGTGGTGTTGAAAAACTGTTTTTT. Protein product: CASSGAGGVEKLFF.

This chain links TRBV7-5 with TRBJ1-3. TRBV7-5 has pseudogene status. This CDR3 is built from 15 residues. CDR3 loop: CARSFLRISGNTIYF. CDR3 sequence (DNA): TGTGCCAGAAGCTTCTTAAGAATCTCTGGAAACACCATATATTTT.

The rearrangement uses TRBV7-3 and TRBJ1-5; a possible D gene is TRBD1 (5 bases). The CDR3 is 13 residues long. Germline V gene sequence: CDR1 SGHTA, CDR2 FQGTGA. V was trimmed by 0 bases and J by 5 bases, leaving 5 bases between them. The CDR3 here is CASSLTGDQPQHF. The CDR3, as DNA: TGTGCCAGCAGCTTAACGGGGGATCAGCCCCAGCATTTT.

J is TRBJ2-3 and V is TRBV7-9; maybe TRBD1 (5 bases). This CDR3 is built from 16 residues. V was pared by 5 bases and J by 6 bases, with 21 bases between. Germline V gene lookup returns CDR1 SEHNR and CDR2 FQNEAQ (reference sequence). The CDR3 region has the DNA TGTGCCAGCAGCCCCCAGAAGGGCAGGGCAGGGGATACGCAGTATTTT. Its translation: CASSPQKGRAGDTQYF.

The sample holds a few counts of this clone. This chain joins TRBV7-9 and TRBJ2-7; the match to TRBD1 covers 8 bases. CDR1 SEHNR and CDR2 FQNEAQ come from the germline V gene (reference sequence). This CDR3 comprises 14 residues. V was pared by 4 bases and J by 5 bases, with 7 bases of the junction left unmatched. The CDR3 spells CASSSGQGSDEQYF. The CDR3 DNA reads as TGTGCCAGCAGCTCCGGACAGGGCTCGGACGAGCAGTACTTC.

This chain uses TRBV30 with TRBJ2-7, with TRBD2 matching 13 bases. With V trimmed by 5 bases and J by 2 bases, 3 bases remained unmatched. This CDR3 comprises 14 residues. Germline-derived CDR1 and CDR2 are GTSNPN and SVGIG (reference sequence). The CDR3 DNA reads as TGTGCCTGGGAACTAGCGGGGGGGACCTACGAGCAGTACTTC. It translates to CAWELAGGTYEQYF.

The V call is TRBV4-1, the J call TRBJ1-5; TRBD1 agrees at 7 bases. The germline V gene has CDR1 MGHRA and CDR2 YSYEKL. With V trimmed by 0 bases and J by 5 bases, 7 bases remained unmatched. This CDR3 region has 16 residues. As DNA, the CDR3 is TGCGCCAGCAGCCAAGATGGAGGGGACAGCGATCAGCCCCAGCATTTT. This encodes CASSQDGGDSDQPQHF.

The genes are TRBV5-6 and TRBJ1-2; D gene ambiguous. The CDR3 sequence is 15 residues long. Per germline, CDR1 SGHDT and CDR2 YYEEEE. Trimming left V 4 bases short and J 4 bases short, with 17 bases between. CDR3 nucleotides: TGTGCCAGCAGCCCCGGACGGCTTTTAGGCTATGGCTACACCTTC. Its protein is CASSPGRLLGYGYTF.

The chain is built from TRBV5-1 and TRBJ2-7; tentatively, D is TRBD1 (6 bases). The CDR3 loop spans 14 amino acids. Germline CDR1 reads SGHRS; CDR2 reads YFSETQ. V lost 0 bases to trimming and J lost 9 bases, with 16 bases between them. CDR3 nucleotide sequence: TGCGCCAGCAGCTTGGATTCGCTTATCAGGGGGCAGTACTTC. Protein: CASSLDSLIRGQYF.

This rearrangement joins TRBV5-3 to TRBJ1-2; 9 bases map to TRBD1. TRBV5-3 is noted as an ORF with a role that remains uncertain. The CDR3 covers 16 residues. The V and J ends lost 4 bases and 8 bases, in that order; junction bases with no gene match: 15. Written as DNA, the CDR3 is TGTGCCAGAAGCCAACAGGGGGCGGAGGGAGGTTGCGGCTACACCTTC. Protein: CARSQQGAEGGCGYTF.